Listed below are T cell receptor beta chains from one sample, sequenced in a study of shared clonotypes between healthy human individuals. Only in-frame clones appear in the TCRdb table, and some are missing; sequencing was by immunoSEQ multiplex PCR. The data show roughly 2 million clones, roughly 96% seen once. The sequenced sample was naive CD4+ T cells sorted from blood. Every receptor here comes from a man younger than 35 in good health. CDR3s include the opening cysteine and the closing phenylalanine or tryptophan. Fields, in order: CDR3 protein, clone size, CDR3 length, V gene. Clone size is not always given. Where it is, it says once, few, many or a class for expanded clones.

cdr3_aa: CASSVVEQGVGGELFF
clone_size: NA
cdr3_length: 16
v_call: TRBV9

cdr3_aa: CASRTREGGIYEQYF
clone_size: NA
cdr3_length: 15
v_call: TRBV6-1

cdr3_aa: CASSSQAGAGNTIYF
clone_size: NA
cdr3_length: 15
v_call: TRBV5-6

cdr3_aa: CASSLYDGAAGANVLTF
clone_size: NA
cdr3_length: 17
v_call: TRBV7-2

cdr3_aa: CASSPGTGQNIQYF
clone_size: NA
cdr3_length: 14
v_call: TRBV27

cdr3_aa: CASSEGGANTDTQYF
clone_size: NA
cdr3_length: 15
v_call: TRBV6-1

cdr3_aa: CASSQGTGGDGYTF
clone_size: NA
cdr3_length: 14
v_call: TRBV14

cdr3_aa: CASKRAGGTDTQYF
clone_size: NA
cdr3_length: 14
v_call: TRBV5-4

cdr3_aa: CASSRQGLEQYF
clone_size: NA
cdr3_length: 12
v_call: TRBV6-5

cdr3_aa: CASSYSPQETQYF
clone_size: NA
cdr3_length: 13
v_call: TRBV6-5

cdr3_aa: CASGLVLLQGERVQPQHF
clone_size: once
cdr3_length: 18
v_call: TRBV12-5

cdr3_aa: CASSSDRGKARQYF
clone_size: once
cdr3_length: 14
v_call: TRBV5-1

cdr3_aa: CASSLARPGGGTDTQYF
clone_size: NA
cdr3_length: 17
v_call: TRBV5-4

cdr3_aa: CASSHPSLSTGELFF
clone_size: few
cdr3_length: 15
v_call: TRBV5-1

cdr3_aa: CASGRQRELFF
clone_size: many
cdr3_length: 11
v_call: TRBV27

cdr3_aa: CASSARGKTGELFF
clone_size: NA
cdr3_length: 14
v_call: TRBV10-1

cdr3_aa: CASSVIGLSYEQYF
clone_size: NA
cdr3_length: 14
v_call: TRBV6-1

cdr3_aa: CASSPDQAGTYEQYF
clone_size: NA
cdr3_length: 15
v_call: TRBV4-1

cdr3_aa: CASSLTGGNYGYTF
clone_size: NA
cdr3_length: 14
v_call: TRBV7-2

cdr3_aa: CASSSELNTEAFF
clone_size: NA
cdr3_length: 13
v_call: TRBV5-1

cdr3_aa: CASSFTAWADGNHQETQYF
clone_size: NA
cdr3_length: 19
v_call: TRBV11-2

cdr3_aa: CASSSLDRGDYEQYF
clone_size: NA
cdr3_length: 15
v_call: TRBV5-4

cdr3_aa: CASSQGLAVHNEQFF
clone_size: NA
cdr3_length: 15
v_call: TRBV4-3

cdr3_aa: CASRLGGGQPQHF
clone_size: NA
cdr3_length: 13
v_call: TRBV28

cdr3_aa: CASSPFSVSVTYEQYF
clone_size: NA
cdr3_length: 16
v_call: TRBV18

cdr3_aa: CASSRGHTEAFF
clone_size: once
cdr3_length: 12
v_call: TRBV19

cdr3_aa: CASSLTDRNTEAFF
clone_size: NA
cdr3_length: 14
v_call: TRBV28

cdr3_aa: CASSLQGGSTEAFF
clone_size: NA
cdr3_length: 14
v_call: TRBV5-4

cdr3_aa: CASRLRLADQETQYF
clone_size: NA
cdr3_length: 15
v_call: TRBV18

cdr3_aa: CAWNGGDNTEAFF
clone_size: few
cdr3_length: 13
v_call: TRBV30

cdr3_aa: CASSEGQVLYEQYF
clone_size: once
cdr3_length: 14
v_call: TRBV6-1

cdr3_aa: CSVEGPSGGLPEQYF
clone_size: NA
cdr3_length: 15
v_call: TRBV29-1

cdr3_aa: CASSQGLRGSSGNTIYF
clone_size: NA
cdr3_length: 17
v_call: TRBV4-1

cdr3_aa: CASSTPGLAGGQYEQYF
clone_size: NA
cdr3_length: 17
v_call: TRBV10-2

cdr3_aa: CASRGDRGPTEAFF
clone_size: NA
cdr3_length: 14
v_call: TRBV11-1

cdr3_aa: CAISEDRKSMNTEAFF
clone_size: NA
cdr3_length: 16
v_call: TRBV10-3

cdr3_aa: CASSVDPNNQPQHF
clone_size: NA
cdr3_length: 14
v_call: TRBV9

cdr3_aa: CASSLVGDAHTEAFF
clone_size: NA
cdr3_length: 15
v_call: TRBV5-1

cdr3_aa: CAISSNRDTGELFF
clone_size: NA
cdr3_length: 14
v_call: TRBV10-3

cdr3_aa: CASSLKGYEWNTEAFF
clone_size: NA
cdr3_length: 16
v_call: TRBV5-4

cdr3_aa: CASSEGYTEAFF
clone_size: NA
cdr3_length: 12
v_call: TRBV10-2

cdr3_aa: CASSRTRTNEKLFF
clone_size: NA
cdr3_length: 14
v_call: TRBV7-2

cdr3_aa: CASSSGQNAYEQYF
clone_size: NA
cdr3_length: 14
v_call: TRBV5-1

cdr3_aa: CAISLNTEAFF
clone_size: NA
cdr3_length: 11
v_call: TRBV10-3

cdr3_aa: CASSAMKGYTDTQYF
clone_size: NA
cdr3_length: 15
v_call: TRBV2

cdr3_aa: CAWSVTGDWPPYEQYF
clone_size: NA
cdr3_length: 16
v_call: TRBV30

cdr3_aa: CASSLDRGNEQFF
clone_size: NA
cdr3_length: 13
v_call: TRBV7-7

cdr3_aa: CASSKALLVYDGRMRRWNQPQHF
clone_size: NA
cdr3_length: 23
v_call: TRBV21-1

cdr3_aa: CASSSGQTSATDTQYF
clone_size: NA
cdr3_length: 16
v_call: TRBV28

cdr3_aa: CASSQLGLNTDTQYF
clone_size: NA
cdr3_length: 15
v_call: TRBV4-1

cdr3_aa: CATGSRTEAFF
clone_size: NA
cdr3_length: 11
v_call: TRBV6-5

cdr3_aa: CASSLVPGSGELFF
clone_size: NA
cdr3_length: 14
v_call: TRBV5-1

cdr3_aa: CAWSKGANYGYTF
clone_size: many
cdr3_length: 13
v_call: TRBV30

cdr3_aa: CASRKQGDYNQPQHF
clone_size: once
cdr3_length: 15
v_call: TRBV27

cdr3_aa: CASSGNADEQFF
clone_size: NA
cdr3_length: 12
v_call: TRBV6-1